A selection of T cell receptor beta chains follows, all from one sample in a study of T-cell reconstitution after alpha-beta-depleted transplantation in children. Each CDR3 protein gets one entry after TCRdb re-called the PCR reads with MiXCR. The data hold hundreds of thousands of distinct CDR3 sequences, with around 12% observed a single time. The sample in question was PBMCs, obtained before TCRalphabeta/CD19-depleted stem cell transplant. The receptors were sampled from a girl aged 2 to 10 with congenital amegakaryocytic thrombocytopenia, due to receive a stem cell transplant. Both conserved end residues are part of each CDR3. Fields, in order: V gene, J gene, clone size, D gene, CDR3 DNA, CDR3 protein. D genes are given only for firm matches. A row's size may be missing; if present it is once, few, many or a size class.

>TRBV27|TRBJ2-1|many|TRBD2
TGTGCCAGCAGTTTATCGTCTAGCGGAGACAATGAGCAGTTCTTC
CASSLSSSGDNEQFF
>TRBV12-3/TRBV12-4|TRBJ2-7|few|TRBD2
TGTGCCAGCAGTTTTCTAGCGGCGAGCTCCTACGAGCAGTACTTC
CASSFLAASSYEQYF
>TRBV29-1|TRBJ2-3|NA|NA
TGCAGCGTTGGGGGCGGTGGGGATACGCAGTATTTT
CSVGGGGDTQYF
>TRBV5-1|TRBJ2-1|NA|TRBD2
TGCGCCAGCAGCTTGGGGGGCGGGAGTTTGTTCAATGAGCAGTTCTTC
CASSLGGGSLFNEQFF
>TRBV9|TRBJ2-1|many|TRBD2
TGTGCCAGCAGCGCGGCGGGAGCAGGGTTCTACAATGAGCAGTTCTTC
CASSAAGAGFYNEQFF
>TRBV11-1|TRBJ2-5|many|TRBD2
TGTGCCAGCAGCTTAGCGGTATTCGTGCTAGCGGGGTCCCGTGAAGAGACCCAGTACTTC
CASSLAVFVLAGSREETQYF
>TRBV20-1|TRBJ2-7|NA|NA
TGCAGTGCTAGAGGGGGAGAGGACGAGCAGTACTTC
CSARGGEDEQYF
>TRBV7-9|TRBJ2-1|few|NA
TGTGCCAGCAGCCCCCCTCTTGAGCAGTTCTTC
CASSPPLEQFF
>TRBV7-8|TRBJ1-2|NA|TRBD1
TGTGCCAGCAGCTTAGAGGGTCCAGGGAGGGGGCTTAGGGGTTATGGCTACACCTTC
CASSLEGPGRGLRGYGYTF
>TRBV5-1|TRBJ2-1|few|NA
TGCGCCAGCAGCCCCCCGGGACCACCCAGCGGTGAGCAGTTCTTC
CASSPPGPPSGEQFF
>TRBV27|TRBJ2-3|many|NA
TGTGCCAGTTCATCATGGGGGAGCACAGATACGCAGTATTTT
CASSSWGSTDTQYF
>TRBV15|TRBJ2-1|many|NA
TGTGCCACCAGCAGTGACAACAATGAGCAGTTCTTC
CATSSDNNEQFF
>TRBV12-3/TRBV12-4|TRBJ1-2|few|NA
TGTGCCAGCAGTTTAAGAACATCTAACTATGGCTACACCTTC
CASSLRTSNYGYTF
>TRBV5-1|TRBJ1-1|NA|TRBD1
TGCGCCAGCAGCTGGACAGGGGCCCCTGTAGATGGAGCTTTCTTT
CASSWTGAPVDGAFF
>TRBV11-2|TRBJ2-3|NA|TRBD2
TGTGCCAGCAGCTTTACAGGGAAATTACGGGAGGGCCCGGAGTATTTT
CASSFTGKLREGPEYF
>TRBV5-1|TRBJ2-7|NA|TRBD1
TGCGCCAGCAGGGTAACGGACAGGGGTCACGAGCAGTACTTC
CASRVTDRGHEQYF
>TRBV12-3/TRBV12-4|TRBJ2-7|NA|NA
TGTGCCAGCAGTTACGGCAGTCTTACTTACGAGCAGTACTTC
CASSYGSLTYEQYF
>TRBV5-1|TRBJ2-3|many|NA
TGCGCCAGCAGCCCCTCCCTGTACGGGTTCCTTGCAGATACGCAGTATTTT
CASSPSLYGFLADTQYF
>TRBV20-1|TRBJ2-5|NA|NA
TGCAGTGCTGGACTAATAGAGACCCAGCACTTC
CSAGLIETQHF
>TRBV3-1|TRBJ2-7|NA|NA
TGTGCCAGCAGCCAAGGCCAGCGCGAGCAGTACTTC
CASSQGQREQYF
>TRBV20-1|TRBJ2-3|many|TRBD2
TGCAGTGCTAGGCTGGCGGGAGTTGTAGGTACGCAGTATTTT
CSARLAGVVGTQYF
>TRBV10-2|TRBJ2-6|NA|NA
TGCGCCAGCAGTGAGTCGGCGGGGTTATTCTCTGGGGCCAACGTCCTGACTTTC
CASSESAGLFSGANVLTF
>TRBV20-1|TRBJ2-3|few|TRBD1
TGCAGTGCTGTACACAGGGGTTCAGATACGCAGTATTTT
CSAVHRGSDTQYF
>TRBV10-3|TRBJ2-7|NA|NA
TGTGCCATCACCATGGGACAAGACTCCTACGAGCAGTACTTC
CAITMGQDSYEQYF
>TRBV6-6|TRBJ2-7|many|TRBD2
TGTGCCAGCACCCTTACTAGCGGGAACGAGCAGTACTTC
CASTLTSGNEQYF
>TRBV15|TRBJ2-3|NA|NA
TGTGCCACCAGCCTTCGGACCCTGGACACAGATACGCAGTATTTT
CATSLRTLDTDTQYF
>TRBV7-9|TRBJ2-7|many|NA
TGTGCCAGCAGCTTAATCCTCCACGAGCAGTACTTC
CASSLILHEQYF
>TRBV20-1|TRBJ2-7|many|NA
TGCAGTGCTAGAGGCCGATCCGGGACCTACGAGCAGTACTTC
CSARGRSGTYEQYF
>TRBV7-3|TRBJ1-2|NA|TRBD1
TGTGCCAGCAGCGGCGGGGACAGGGGACTTGGCTACACCTTC
CASSGGDRGLGYTF
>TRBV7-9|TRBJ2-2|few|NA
TGTGCCAGCCCAACCACATACAACACCGGGGAGCTGTTTTTT
CASPTTYNTGELFF
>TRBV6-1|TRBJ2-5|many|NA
TGTGCCAGCAGTGCTCCGGGAACCAACGGAGGGACCCAGTACTTC
CASSAPGTNGGTQYF
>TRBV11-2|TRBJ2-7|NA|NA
TGTGCCAGCAGCCCCGACTGGTCCCTACGCGAGCAGTACTTC
CASSPDWSLREQYF
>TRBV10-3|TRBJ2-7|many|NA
TGTGCCATCAGTGAGTCGTACTTTAACGAGCAGTACTTC
CAISESYFNEQYF
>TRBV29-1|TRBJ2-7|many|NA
TGCAGCGGGAGAACAGGGACGGAGCAGTACTTC
CSGRTGTEQYF
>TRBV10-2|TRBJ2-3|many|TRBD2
TGCGCCAGCGGATCCCTAGCGGGCACAGATACGCAGTATTTT
CASGSLAGTDTQYF
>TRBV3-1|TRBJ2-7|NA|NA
TGTGCCAGCAGCAATCGCGCGGTATCCTACGAGCAGTACTTC
CASSNRAVSYEQYF
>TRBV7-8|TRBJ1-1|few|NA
TGTGCCAGCAGCTCGCCTACCCACCAGGGAAGTATCGGCACTGAAGCTTTCTTT
CASSSPTHQGSIGTEAFF
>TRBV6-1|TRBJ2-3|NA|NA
TGTGCCAGCAGCGGAATAGGCAGCACAGATACGCAGTATTTT
CASSGIGSTDTQYF
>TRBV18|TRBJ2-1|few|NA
TGTGCCAGCTCACCACTCCCGGGAGCCGTATACAATGAGCAGTTCTTC
CASSPLPGAVYNEQFF
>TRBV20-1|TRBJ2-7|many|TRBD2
TGCAGTGCCACCCCTGGCGGGAGCTTCTACGAGCAGTACTTC
CSATPGGSFYEQYF
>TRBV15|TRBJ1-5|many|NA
TGTGCCACCAGCAGGCCAGGGTGGGAACAGCCCCAGCATTTT
CATSRPGWEQPQHF
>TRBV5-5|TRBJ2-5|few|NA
TGTGCCAGCAGTCAAAGGGCCGGCCTCAGACAAGAGACCCAGTACTTC
CASSQRAGLRQETQYF
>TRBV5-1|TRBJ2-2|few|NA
TGCGCCAGCAGCTTGGGACAGCGCACCGGGGAGCTGTTTTTT
CASSLGQRTGELFF
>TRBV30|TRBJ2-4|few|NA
TGTGCCTGGACTCTAGCCAAAAACATTCAGTACTTC
CAWTLAKNIQYF
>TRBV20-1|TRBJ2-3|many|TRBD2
TGCAGTGCTAGAGTAGGGCTAGCGGGATCCGATACGCAGTATTTT
CSARVGLAGSDTQYF
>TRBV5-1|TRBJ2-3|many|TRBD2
TGCGCCAGCAGCTTGGCCGCGGGACTAGGAGGGGCAGATACGCAGTATTTT
CASSLAAGLGGADTQYF
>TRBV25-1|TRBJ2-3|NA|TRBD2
TGTGCCAGTCGACTAGCGGGAGAGACAGATACGCAGTATTTT
CASRLAGETDTQYF
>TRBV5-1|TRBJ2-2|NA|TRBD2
TGCGCCAGCAAGGCCCGGACTAGCGTCGGAACCGGGGAGCTGTTTTTT
CASKARTSVGTGELFF
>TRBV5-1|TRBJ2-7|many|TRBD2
TGCGCCAGCAGCTGGGAAGGGACTAGCGGCTACGAGCAGTACTTC
CASSWEGTSGYEQYF
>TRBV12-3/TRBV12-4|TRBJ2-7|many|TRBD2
TGTGCCAGCAGTCCACGGACTAGTATGGCCTACGAGCAGTACTTC
CASSPRTSMAYEQYF
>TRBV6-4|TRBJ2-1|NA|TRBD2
TGTGCCAGCAGTAGCCTAGCGGGAGATGTAGGTGAGCAGTTCTTC
CASSSLAGDVGEQFF
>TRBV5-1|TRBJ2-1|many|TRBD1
TGCGCCAGCAGACCCCAGGGGGCTATCCGACTATTACTTTACAATGAGCAGTTCTTC
CASRPQGAIRLLLYNEQFF
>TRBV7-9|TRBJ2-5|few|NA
TGTGCCAGCAACCCCGGACTACTCCAAGAGACCCAGTACTTC
CASNPGLLQETQYF
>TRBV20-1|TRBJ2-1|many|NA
TGCAGTGCTAGTTCCCCTCCGAATGAGCAGTTCTTC
CSASSPPNEQFF
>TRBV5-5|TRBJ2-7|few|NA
TGTGCCAGCAGGATAAGTAGTTCCTACGAGCAGTACTTC
CASRISSSYEQYF
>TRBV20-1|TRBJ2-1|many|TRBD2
TGCAGTGCCCCCATAGGGACTAGCGGGAAAAATGAGCAGTTCTTC
CSAPIGTSGKNEQFF
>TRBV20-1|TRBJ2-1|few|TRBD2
TGCAGTGGTCAACTCCGAGAGGCGGGAGTAGATGAGCAGTTCTTC
CSGQLREAGVDEQFF
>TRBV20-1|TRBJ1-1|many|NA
TGCAGTGCTACCATTCCTCGGGGTGAAGCTTTCTTT
CSATIPRGEAFF
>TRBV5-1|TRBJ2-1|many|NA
TGCGCCAGCAGCTTGGGATTCGGAGCCTCCTACAATGAGCAGTTCTTC
CASSLGFGASYNEQFF